This TCR beta chain was identified in a study of T-cell memory formation after mild COVID-19. Broader study findings: In second-wave clones peaking day 37, SARS-CoV-2 specificity remained unconfirmed. Within pre-infection memory, some responding clones were found, suggesting cross-reactive memory joined. From day 15 to 85, contracting clones were balanced between CD4 and CD8, whereas later expanders leaned toward CD4+.

TCRdb reprocessed the 5' RACE reads with MiXCR, giving one entry per CDR3 protein. The table has roughly 600,000 distinct CDR3 sequences, over 15% seen once. Worth noting for this clonotype: Its antigen remains unidentified.

The CDR3 extends over 11 amino acids. Germline V gene lookup returns CDR1 SNHLY and CDR2 FYNNEI. V was clipped by 8 bases and J by 3 bases, with 4 bases between them. The sequence was collected from an adult woman who had mild COVID-19 (a few samples of this study predate the infection). Cell type and time point are not known. The rearrangement uses TRBV2 and TRBJ2-2; D ambiguous. The specimen sequenced was PBMCs or a T cell subset sorted from them (not recorded which). The CDR3 region is CASVDTGELFF. The CDR3, as DNA: TGTGCCAGCGTAGACACCGGGGAGCTGTTTTTT. The whole variable domain, filled in from reference TRBV2 and TRBJ2-2, reads EPEVTQTPSHQVTQMGQEVILRCVPISNHLYFYWYRQILGQKVEFLVSFYNNEISEKSEIFDDQFSVERPDGSNFTLKIRSTKLEDSAMYFCASVDTGELFFGEGSRLTVL.